This entry lists 25 T cell receptor beta chains sequenced from one sample in a study of CD8+ T cells in alopecia areata. The authors extracted RNA and reverse transcribed it into cDNA as the sequencing template. Produced via immunoSEQ multiplex PCR; TCRdb's table is partial and in-frame only. The sample contains about 97,000 clones, 41% of which appear only once. The specimen was CD4+ T cells sorted from blood. The source is a human donor with alopecia areata.

The chain is built from TRBV5-6 and TRBJ2-7; unclear D gene. This CDR3 spans 13 amino acids. CDR1 and CDR2 (germline): SGHDT, YYEEEE. Trimming removed 0 bases at V and 3 bases at J, with 7 bases between. The CDR3 is CASSLGLIYEQYF. CDR3 DNA sequence: TGTGCCAGCAGCTTGGGACTGATCTACGAGCAGTACTTC.

This sequence joins TRBV29-1 and TRBJ2-7; 9 bases match TRBD1. Trimming removed 1 base from V and 4 bases from J; junction bases left unmatched: 5. This CDR3 spans 14 amino acids. Germline V gives CDR1 SQVTM, CDR2 ANQGSEA. The CDR3 nucleotides are TGCAGCGTTGAAGTAGGCGGACAGGGGTACGAGCAGTACTTC. As protein: CSVEVGGQGYEQYF.

This clone was counted between two and nine times. This chain joins TRBV14 and TRBJ2-1; 9 bases fit TRBD1. Losses at the gene ends were 2 bases for V and 8 bases for J; bases not matched to a gene: 10. The CDR3 has 16 amino acids. Germline V gives CDR1 SGHDN, CDR2 FVKESK. CDR3 sequence (DNA): TGTGCCAGCAGCCAATTAAGGGACAGGGTATTGGATGAGCAGTTCTTC. Residues: CASSQLRDRVLDEQFF.

The rearrangement uses TRBV29-1 and TRBJ2-7, with unresolved D. The CDR3 loop spans 12 amino acids. V was trimmed by 3 bases and J by 3 bases, leaving 9 bases between them. Germline lookup yields CDR1 SQVTM and CDR2 ANQGSEA. CDR3 region: CSVESSSYEQYF. The CDR3 DNA follows: TGCAGCGTTGAGAGCTCAAGCTACGAGCAGTACTTC.

Only a few counts were recorded for this clone. The gene calls are TRBV4-3 and TRBJ2-2, with D uncertain. Germline CDR1 LGHNA, CDR2 YSLEER. The CDR3 runs 12 residues. V was shortened by 1 base and J by 7 bases, with 4 bases between the two germline ends. The DNA of the CDR3 is TGCGCCAGCAGCCAAGTTATCGGGGAGCTGTTTTTT. This translates into CASSQVIGELFF.

The gene calls are TRBV7-2 and TRBJ1-5; D is unresolved. The CDR3 has 15 residues. CDR1 SGHTA and CDR2 FQGNSA come from the germline V gene. The ends were cut back, 1 base at V and 1 base at J, with 8 bases in the middle. CDR3 region: CASSLGPESNQPQHF. CDR3 sequence (DNA): TGTGCCAGCAGCTTAGGCCCGGAGAGCAATCAGCCCCAGCATTTT.

This clone was seen once. The J gene is TRBJ1-6, the V gene TRBV30; possible D gene TRBD1, 5 bases. The CDR3 totals 17 residues. The V gene lost 1 base and the J gene lost 0 bases, with 13 bases spanning the gap. Germline V gene lookup returns CDR1 GTSNPN and CDR2 SVGIG (reference sequence). The CDR3, as DNA: TGTGCCTGGAGTGCCAGGAGGGGCACCTCCTATAATTCACCCCTCCACTTT. It translates to CAWSARRGTSYNSPLHF.

This clone was seen more than once but under ten times. This chain connects TRBV7-3 to TRBJ2-2; D call uncertain. Germline V CDR1 and CDR2: SGHTA, FQGTGA. The CDR3 has 13 amino acids. V lost 6 bases and J 1 base, leaving 6 bases between the germline ends. The CDR3 DNA follows: TGTGCCAGCAGGGAAAAGAACACCGGGGAGCTGTTTTTT. Protein sequence: CASREKNTGELFF.

The chain combines TRBV28 with TRBJ1-1, with TRBD1 as a possible D gene (6 bases). This CDR3 is built from 14 residues. With 6 bases removed from V and 2 bases from J, the gap between germline ends came to 13 bases. Germline lookup yields CDR1 MDHEN and CDR2 SYDVKM. CDR3 bases: TGTGCCAGCAGAATCGACAGGACCAACACTGAAGCTTTCTTT. The encoded protein is CASRIDRTNTEAFF.

The V and J genes are TRBV6-7 and TRBJ2-2; D is unresolved. TRBV6-7 is an open reading frame, and its role is uncertain. CDR3 length equals 16 residues. V lost 0 bases to trimming and J lost 0 bases, with 8 bases between them. The CDR3 nucleotides are TGTGCCAGCAGTTACTCGAGCAGGACGAACACCGGGGAGCTGTTTTTT. It yields the protein CASSYSSRTNTGELFF.

The chain combines TRBV29-1 with TRBJ1-4, with TRBD1 as a possible D gene (5 bases). The CDR3 length is 11 residues. Between the trimmed V and J ends, which lost 7 bases and 9 bases, there was a span of 12 bases. Germline assignment: CDR1 SQVTM and CDR2 ANQGSEA. The CDR3 loop reads CSGGEGKKLFF. For the CDR3, the DNA is TGCAGCGGCGGGGAGGGGAAAAAACTGTTTTTT.

This rearrangement joins TRBV28 to TRBJ2-1, with no clear D. Germline CDR1 MDHEN, CDR2 SYDVKM. Trimming pared 6 bases from V and 9 bases from J, leaving 9 bases between. The CDR3 extends over 11 amino acids. The CDR3 DNA follows: TGTGCCAGCAGCCGCGTCGGTGAGCAGTTCTTC. It encodes CASSRVGEQFF.

V usage is TRBV30 and J usage is TRBJ1-5; a weak D match, TRBD1 (6 bases). Germline-derived CDR1 and CDR2 are GTSNPN and SVGIG (reference sequence). The CDR3 loop spans 15 amino acids. The germline V and J ends were trimmed by 2 bases and 2 bases, with 13 bases remaining between them. CDR3 in DNA: TGTGCCTGGAGTACAGGGCCCATAGGCAATCAGCCCCAGCATTTT. Translated: CAWSTGPIGNQPQHF. The variable domain in full, completed from reference TRBV30 and TRBJ1-5, reads SQTIHQWPATLVQPVGSPLSLECTVEGTSNPNLYWYRQAAGRGLQLLFYSVGIGQISSEVPQNLSASRPQDRQFILSSKKLLLSDSGFYLCAWSTGPIGNQPQHFGDGTRLSIL.

This rearrangement joins TRBV7-9 to TRBJ1-1, with D hard to call. V gave up 5 bases and J gave up 4 bases, with 11 bases separating them. The germline CDR1 and CDR2 sequences are SEHNR and FQNEAQ (reference sequence). The CDR3 sequence is 13 residues long. The CDR3 nucleotides are TGTGCCAGCAGCCTGGCAGTTACCACTGAAGCTTTCTTT. It is translated as CASSLAVTTEAFF. The complete variable domain, with remaining parts taken from reference TRBV7-9 and TRBJ1-1, reads DTGVSQNPRHKITKRGQNVTFRCDPISEHNRLYWYRQTLGQGPEFLTYFQNEAQLEKSRLLSDRFSAERPKGSFSTLEIQRTEQGDSAMYLCASSLAVTTEAFFGQGTRLTVV.

The CDR3 DNA sequence: TGCGCCAGCAGCCAAGGACAGGCATCGGAGCAGTTCTTC. Amino acids: CASSQGQASEQFF. V is TRBV4-1 and J is TRBJ2-1; D is possibly TRBD1 (6 bases). The germline gives CDR1 MGHRA, CDR2 YSYEKL. V gave up 1 base and J gave up 10 bases, with 11 bases separating them. The CDR3 is 13 amino acids.

The rearrangement links TRBV30 to TRBJ1-2; the D is unclear. The CDR3 sequence is 14 residues long. Germline CDR1 reads GTSNPN; CDR2 reads SVGIG (reference sequence). The ends were cut back, 6 bases at V and 2 bases at J, with 16 bases in the middle. The CDR3 region has the DNA TGTGCCTGCCTCCGCCCTGGGGAGAACTATGGCTACACCTTC. Translation gives CACLRPGENYGYTF.

V gene TRBV30 combines with J gene TRBJ1-5, with unresolved D. The length of the CDR3 is 14 residues. Germline V gene lookup returns CDR1 GTSNPN and CDR2 SVGIG (reference sequence). The V gene lost 3 bases and the J gene lost 1 base, with 10 bases spanning the gap. The CDR3 loop is CAWSQGLSNQPQHF. CDR3 sequence (DNA): TGTGCCTGGAGCCAAGGACTGAGCAATCAGCCCCAGCATTTT. Variable domain in full (rest from reference TRBV30 and TRBJ1-5): SQTIHQWPATLVQPVGSPLSLECTVEGTSNPNLYWYRQAAGRGLQLLFYSVGIGQISSEVPQNLSASRPQDRQFILSSKKLLLSDSGFYLCAWSQGLSNQPQHFGDGTRLSIL.

This rearrangement joins TRBV6-6 to TRBJ2-7, with 8 positions matching TRBD1. Germline V gene data show CDR1 as MNHNY and CDR2 as SVGAGI (reference sequence). The ends lost 6 bases at V and 3 bases at J; junction bases unmatched: 10. This CDR3 has 15 residues. The chain's CDR3 is CASRAPQGGGYEQYF. The CDR3 bases are TGTGCCAGCAGAGCTCCACAGGGGGGTGGCTACGAGCAGTACTTC.

The chain recombines TRBV30 with TRBJ1-4; D possibly corresponds to TRBD1 (5 bases). Germline CDR1 and CDR2: GTSNPN and SVGIG (reference sequence). V lost 8 bases and J lost 5, with 6 bases in between. This CDR3 is built from 10 residues. CDR3 nucleotides: TGTGCCGGACAAAATGAAAAACTGTTTTTT. It codes for CAGQNEKLFF.

The rearrangement joins TRBV4-1 to TRBJ2-4; D is undetermined. There are 17 residues in the CDR3. Germline assignment: CDR1 MGHRA and CDR2 YSYEKL. The ends were cut back, 0 bases at V and 0 bases at J, with 12 bases in the middle. The CDR3 is CASSQDRASQAKNIQYF. The CDR3, as DNA: TGCGCCAGCAGCCAAGATCGGGCCAGTCAAGCCAAAAACATTCAGTACTTC.

This clone was picked up a small number of times. The rearrangement uses TRBV28 and TRBJ2-1; TRBD2 agrees at 7 bases. This CDR3 contains 15 residues. V was clipped by 9 bases and J by 6 bases; unmatched bases: 14. From germline, CDR1 is MDHEN and CDR2 SYDVKM. CDR3 sequence reads: CASHAPETSINEQFF. CDR3 coding DNA: TGTGCCAGTCACGCCCCCGAGACTAGCATCAATGAGCAGTTCTTC.

The chain is built from TRBV7-3 and TRBJ1-1, with no clear D. The V end was cut by 6 bases, the J end by 4 bases, with 12 bases between. The CDR3 covers 13 residues. Germline CDR1 and CDR2: SGHTA and FQGTGA. The CDR3 here is CASRQTPLTEAFF. CDR3 DNA sequence: TGTGCCAGCAGGCAAACCCCCCTCACTGAAGCTTTCTTT.

The rearrangement links TRBV5-4 to TRBJ2-6; D is ambiguous. Germline CDR1 is SGHNT and CDR2 is YYREEE (reference sequence). The CDR3 length is 15 residues. V lost 6 bases and J 1 base, leaving 11 bases between the germline ends. CDR3 bases: TGTGCCAGCACCAGGACCCATTCTGGGGCCAACGTCCTGACTTTC. It codes for CASTRTHSGANVLTF. The whole variable domain, filled in from reference TRBV5-4 and TRBJ2-6, reads ETGVTQSPTHLIKTRGQQVTLRCSSQSGHNTVSWYQQALGQGPQFIFQYYREEENGRGNFPPRFSGLQFPNYSSELNVNALELDDSALYLCASTRTHSGANVLTFGAGSRLTVL.

The J gene is TRBJ2-7, the V gene TRBV27, with TRBD2 matching over 8 bases. With 1 base clipped from V and 2 bases from J, the junction kept 4 bases outside the gene matches. The CDR3 is 15 amino acids. Germline V lookup: CDR1 MNHEY, CDR2 SMNVEV (reference sequence). The CDR3 bases are TGTGCCAGCAGTTTATTACTAGCGGCCCCCTACGAGCAGTACTTC. The encoded protein is CASSLLLAAPYEQYF.

The V and J genes are TRBV7-9 and TRBJ1-2; 9 positions agree with TRBD1. V lost 1 base and J lost 4; bases outside the gene matches: 7. The CDR3 has 16 amino acids. Germline CDR1 is SEHNR and CDR2 is FQNEAQ (reference sequence). The CDR3 region has the DNA TGTGCCAGCAGCTTAGAAGCGGGGACAGGGAGCTATGGCTACACCTTC. Its protein product is CASSLEAGTGSYGYTF.